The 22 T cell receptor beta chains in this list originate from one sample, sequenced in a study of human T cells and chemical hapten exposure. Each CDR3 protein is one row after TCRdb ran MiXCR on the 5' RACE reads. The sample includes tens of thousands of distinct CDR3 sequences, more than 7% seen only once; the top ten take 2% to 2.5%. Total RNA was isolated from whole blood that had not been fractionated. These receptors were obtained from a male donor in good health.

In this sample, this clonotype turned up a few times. The CDR3 loop reads CASSHLGEGVGANVLTF. The CDR3, as DNA: TGCGCCAGCAGCCACTTGGGGGAGGGGGTTGGGGCCAACGTCCTGACTTTC. This chain links TRBV4-1 with TRBJ2-6, with D perhaps matching TRBD2 (7 bases). From germline, CDR1 is MGHRA and CDR2 YSYEKL. V was pared by 3 bases and J by 3 bases, with 15 bases between. The CDR3 totals 17 residues.

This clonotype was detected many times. CDR3 DNA sequence: TGTGCCAGCTCACCATTTAGCGGGGTCAACAATGAGCAGTTCTTC. Its protein product is CASSPFSGVNNEQFF. The V and J genes are TRBV18 and TRBJ2-1; TRBD2 aligns across 8 bases. The CDR3 runs 15 residues. The ends lost 2 bases at V and 5 bases at J; junction bases unmatched: 5. Germline V gene sequence: CDR1 KGHSH, CDR2 LQKENI. Full variable domain (remainder filled in from reference TRBV18 and TRBJ2-1): NAGVMQNPRHLVRRRGQEARLRCSPMKGHSHVYWYRQLPEEGLKFMVYLQKENIIDESGMPKERFSAEFPKEGPSILRIQQVVRGDSAAYFCASSPFSGVNNEQFFGPGTRLTVL.

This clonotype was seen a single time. The chain's CDR3 is CASSPQTVSTDTQYF. The DNA of the CDR3 is TGTGCCAGCAGCCCCCAGACAGTTAGCACAGATACGCAGTATTTT. J is TRBJ2-3 and V is TRBV7-2, with D perhaps matching TRBD1 (5 bases). Per germline, CDR1 SGHTA and CDR2 FQGNSA. The CDR3 length is 15 residues. The V end lost 5 bases, the J end lost 0 bases, and 12 bases lay between the germline ends.

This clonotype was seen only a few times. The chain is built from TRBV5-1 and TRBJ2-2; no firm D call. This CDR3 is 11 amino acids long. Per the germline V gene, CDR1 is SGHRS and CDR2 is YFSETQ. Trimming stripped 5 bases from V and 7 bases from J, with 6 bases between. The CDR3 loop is CASRYGGELFF. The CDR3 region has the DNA TGCGCCAGCAGATACGGCGGGGAGCTGTTTTTT. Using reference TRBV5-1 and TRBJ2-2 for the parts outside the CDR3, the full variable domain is KAGVTQTPRYLIKTRGQQVTLSCSPISGHRSVSWYQQTPGQGLQFLFEYFSETQRNKGNFPGRFSGRQFSNSRSEMNVSTLELGDSALYLCASRYGGELFFGEGSRLTVL.

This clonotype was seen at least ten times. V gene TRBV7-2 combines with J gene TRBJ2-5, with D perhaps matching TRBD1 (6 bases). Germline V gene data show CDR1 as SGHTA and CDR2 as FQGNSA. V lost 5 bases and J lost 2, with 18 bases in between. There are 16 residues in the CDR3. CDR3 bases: TGTGCCAGCAGCAACACCGGGACACCTTATCAAGAGACCCAGTACTTC. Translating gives CASSNTGTPYQETQYF.

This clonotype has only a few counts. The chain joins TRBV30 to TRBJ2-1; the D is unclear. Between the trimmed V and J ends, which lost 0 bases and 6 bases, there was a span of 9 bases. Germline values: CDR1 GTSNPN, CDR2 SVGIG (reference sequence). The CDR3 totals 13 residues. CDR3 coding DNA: TGTGCCTGGAGTGTCCAGCCGAGCAATGAGCAGTTCTTC. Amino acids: CAWSVQPSNEQFF.

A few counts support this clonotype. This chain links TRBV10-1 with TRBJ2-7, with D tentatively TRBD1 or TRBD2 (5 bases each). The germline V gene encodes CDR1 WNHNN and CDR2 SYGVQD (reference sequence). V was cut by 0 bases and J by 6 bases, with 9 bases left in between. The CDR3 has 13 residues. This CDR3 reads CASSESRGSEQYF. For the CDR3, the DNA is TGCGCCAGCAGTGAGTCGAGGGGATCCGAGCAGTACTTC.

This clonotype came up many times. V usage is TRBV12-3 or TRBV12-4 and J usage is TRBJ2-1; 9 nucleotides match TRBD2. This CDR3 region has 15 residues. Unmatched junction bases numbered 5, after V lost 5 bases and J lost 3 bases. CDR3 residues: CASSPQTSGYNEQFF. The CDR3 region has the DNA TGTGCCAGCAGTCCCCAGACTAGCGGCTACAATGAGCAGTTCTTC.

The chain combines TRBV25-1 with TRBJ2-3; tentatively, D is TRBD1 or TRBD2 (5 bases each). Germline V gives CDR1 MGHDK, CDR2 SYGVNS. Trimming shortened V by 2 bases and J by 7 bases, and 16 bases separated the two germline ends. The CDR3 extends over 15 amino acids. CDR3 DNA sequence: TGTGCCAGCAGTGAACCCGGGACCCCAGTTAATACGCAGTATTTT. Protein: CASSEPGTPVNTQYF. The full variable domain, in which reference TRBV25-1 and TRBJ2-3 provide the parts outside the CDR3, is EADIYQTPRYLVIGTGKKITLECSQTMGHDKMYWYQQDPGMELHLIHYSYGVNSTEKGDLSSESTVSRIRTEHFPLTLESARPSHTSQYLCASSEPGTPVNTQYFGPGTRLTVL.

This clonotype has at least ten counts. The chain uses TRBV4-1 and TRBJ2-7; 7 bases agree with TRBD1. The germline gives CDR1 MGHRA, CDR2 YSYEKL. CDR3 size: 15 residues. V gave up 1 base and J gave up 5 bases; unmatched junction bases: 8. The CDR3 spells CASSQGQGPINEQYF. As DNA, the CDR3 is TGCGCCAGCAGCCAAGGACAGGGTCCTATCAACGAGCAGTACTTC.

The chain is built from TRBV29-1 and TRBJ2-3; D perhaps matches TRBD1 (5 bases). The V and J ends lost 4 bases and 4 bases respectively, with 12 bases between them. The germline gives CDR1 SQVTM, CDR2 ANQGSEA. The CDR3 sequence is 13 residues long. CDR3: CSVAGRVADTQYF. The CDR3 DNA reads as TGCAGCGTTGCGGGCAGGGTGGCAGATACGCAGTATTTT.

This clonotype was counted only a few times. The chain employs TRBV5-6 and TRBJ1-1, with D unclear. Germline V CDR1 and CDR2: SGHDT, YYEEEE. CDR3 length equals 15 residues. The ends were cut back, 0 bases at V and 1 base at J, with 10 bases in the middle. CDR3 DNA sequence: TGTGCCAGCAGCTTGGTCCCGATCCCGAACACTGAAGCTTTCTTT. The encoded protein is CASSLVPIPNTEAFF.

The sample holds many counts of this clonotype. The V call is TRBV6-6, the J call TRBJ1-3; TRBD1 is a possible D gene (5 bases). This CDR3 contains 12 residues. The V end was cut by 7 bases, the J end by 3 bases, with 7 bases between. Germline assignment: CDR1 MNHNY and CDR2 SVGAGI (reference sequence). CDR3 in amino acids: CASNQGGNTIYF. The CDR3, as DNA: TGTGCCAGCAATCAGGGTGGAAACACCATATATTTT.

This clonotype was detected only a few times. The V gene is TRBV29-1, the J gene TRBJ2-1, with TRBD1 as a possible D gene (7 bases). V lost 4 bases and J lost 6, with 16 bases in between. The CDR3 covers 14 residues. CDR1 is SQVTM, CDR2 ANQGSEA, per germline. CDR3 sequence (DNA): TGCAGCGTTGTGGGGGGTTGGGACAGCAATGAGCAGTTCTTC. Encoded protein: CSVVGGWDSNEQFF.

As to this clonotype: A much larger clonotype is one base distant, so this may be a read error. CDR3 in DNA: TGTGCCAGCAGTTCCCTCGGCGGGGGCCCGAACACTGAAGCTTACTTT. Its protein product is CASSSLGGGPNTEAYF. The rearrangement uses TRBV12-3 or TRBV12-4 and TRBJ1-1; D is perhaps TRBD1 (6 bases). CDR3 length: 16 amino acids.

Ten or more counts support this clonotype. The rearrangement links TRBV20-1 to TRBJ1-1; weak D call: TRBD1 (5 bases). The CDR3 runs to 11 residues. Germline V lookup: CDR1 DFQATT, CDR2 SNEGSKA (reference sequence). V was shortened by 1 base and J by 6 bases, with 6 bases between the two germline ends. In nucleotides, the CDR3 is TGCAGTGCTAGAGTGGGGGCTGAAGCTTTCTTT. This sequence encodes CSARVGAEAFF.

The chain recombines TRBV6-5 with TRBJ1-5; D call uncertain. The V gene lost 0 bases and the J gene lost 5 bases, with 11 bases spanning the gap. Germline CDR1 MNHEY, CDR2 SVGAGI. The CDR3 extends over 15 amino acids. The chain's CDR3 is CASSYSYSQDQPQHF. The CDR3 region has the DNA TGTGCCAGCAGTTACTCGTACAGCCAAGATCAGCCCCAGCATTTT.

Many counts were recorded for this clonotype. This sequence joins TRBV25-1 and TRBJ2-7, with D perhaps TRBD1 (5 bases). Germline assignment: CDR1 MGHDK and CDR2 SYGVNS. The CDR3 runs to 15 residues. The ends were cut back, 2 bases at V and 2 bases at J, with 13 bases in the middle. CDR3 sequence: CASSEGVGAAYEQYF. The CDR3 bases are TGTGCCAGCAGTGAAGGGGTAGGGGCAGCCTACGAGCAGTACTTC.

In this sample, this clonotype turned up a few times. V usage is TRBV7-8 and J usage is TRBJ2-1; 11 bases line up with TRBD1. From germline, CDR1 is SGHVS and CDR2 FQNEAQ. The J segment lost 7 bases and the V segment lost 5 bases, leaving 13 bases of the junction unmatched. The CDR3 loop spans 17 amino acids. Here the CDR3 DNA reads TGTGCCAGCAGCCTAATCTCCGGGACAGGGGGAATGAATGAGCAGTTCTTC. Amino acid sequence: CASSLISGTGGMNEQFF. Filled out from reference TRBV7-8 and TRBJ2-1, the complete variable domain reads GAGVSQSPRYKVAKRGQDVALRCDPISGHVSLFWYQQALGQGPEFLTYFQNEAQLDKSGLPSDRFFAERPEGSVSTLKIQRTQQEDSAVYLCASSLISGTGGMNEQFFGPGTRLTVL.

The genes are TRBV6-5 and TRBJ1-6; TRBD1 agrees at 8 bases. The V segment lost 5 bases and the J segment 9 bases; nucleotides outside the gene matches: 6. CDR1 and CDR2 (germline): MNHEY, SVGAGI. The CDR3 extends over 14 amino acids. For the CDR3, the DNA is TGTGCCAGCAGTCCCTGGACAGGGTTTTCACCCCTCCACTTT. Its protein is CASSPWTGFSPLHF.

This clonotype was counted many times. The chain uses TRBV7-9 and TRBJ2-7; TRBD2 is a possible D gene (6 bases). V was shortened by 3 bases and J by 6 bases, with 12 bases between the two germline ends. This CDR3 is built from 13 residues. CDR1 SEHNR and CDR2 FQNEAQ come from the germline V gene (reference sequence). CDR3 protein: CASSFPAGPEQYF. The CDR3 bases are TGTGCCAGCAGCTTTCCCGCGGGACCCGAGCAGTACTTC.

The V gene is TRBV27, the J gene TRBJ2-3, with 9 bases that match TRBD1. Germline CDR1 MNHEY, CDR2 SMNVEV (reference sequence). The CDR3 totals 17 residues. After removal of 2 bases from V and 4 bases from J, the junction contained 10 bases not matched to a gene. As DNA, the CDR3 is TGTGCCAGCAGTTTACAATCGTCGGGACAGGGTTCAGATACGCAGTATTTT. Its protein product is CASSLQSSGQGSDTQYF.